The 26 T cell receptor beta chains given below trace back to one sample, sequenced in a study of T cell changes during pregnancy in multiple sclerosis. The table came from immunoSEQ multiplex PCR; TCRdb's copy has only in-frame clones and leaves some out. Here the sample spans roughly 55,000 clones, about nine tenths being singletons. The source was CD4+ T cells from peripheral blood mononuclear cells, collected after pregnancy. The receptors were sampled from a female donor in good health, enrolled as a control in a pregnancy study.

V gene TRBV29-1 combines with J gene TRBJ2-5, with unresolved D. V was clipped by 3 bases and J by 2 bases, with 10 bases between them. Germline assignment: CDR1 SQVTM and CDR2 ANQGSEA. The CDR3 contains 13 residues. CDR3 sequence (DNA): TGCAGCGTTGAGAGGAGTTCGCAAGAGACCCAGTACTTC. The encoded protein is CSVERSSQETQYF.

This chain links TRBV19 with TRBJ1-2; TRBD1 agrees at 8 bases. Germline values: CDR1 LNHDA, CDR2 SQIVND (reference sequence). The CDR3 consists of 14 residues. V gave up 3 bases and J gave up 8 bases; unmatched junction bases: 8. The CDR3 DNA is TGTGCCAGTAGTATTCCGGGACAGGCTCCAGGCTACACCTTC. As protein: CASSIPGQAPGYTF. Full variable domain (outside the CDR3, taken from reference TRBV19 and TRBJ1-2): DGGITQSPKYLFRKEGQNVTLSCEQNLNHDAMYWYRQDPGQGLRLIYYSQIVNDFQKGDIAEGYSVSREKKESFPLTVTSAQKNPTAFYLCASSIPGQAPGYTFGSGTRLTVV.

The chain recombines TRBV9 with TRBJ2-1; tentatively, D is TRBD2 (6 bases). Trimming took off 3 bases at V and 6 bases at J, with 13 bases between the two ends. Germline CDR1 SGDLS, CDR2 YYNGEE. The CDR3 runs to 14 residues. The CDR3 coding sequence is TGTGCCAGCAGCGGCGGGGTGCTCAGCAATGAGCAGTTCTTC. This translates into CASSGGVLSNEQFF.

The rearrangement joins TRBV18 to TRBJ2-3; D uncertain. Trimming left V 3 bases short and J 1 base short, with 11 bases between. Germline CDR1 is KGHSH and CDR2 is LQKENI. The CDR3 length is 15 residues. CDR3 DNA sequence: TGTGCCAGCTCACCCCTAGGTGTCGGCACAGATACGCAGTATTTT. This gives the protein CASSPLGVGTDTQYF.

This rearrangement joins TRBV18 to TRBJ2-5; 7 bases are shared with TRBD2. V shed 3 bases and J 13 bases; nucleotides not matched to a gene: 8. This CDR3 has 12 residues. Germline V CDR1 and CDR2: KGHSH, LQKENI. The CDR3 nucleotides are TGTGCCAGCTCACCCCTCCCCGGGGAGGGGTACTTC. This gives the protein CASSPLPGEGYF.

CDR3 in DNA: TGTGCCAGCAGCTCGACAGGGTCGAGCTATGGCTACACCTTC. Translating it yields CASSSTGSSYGYTF. This chain connects TRBV5-5 to TRBJ1-2; 7 bases are shared with TRBD1. This CDR3 has 14 residues. V was pared by 3 bases and J by 4 bases, with 6 bases of the junction left unmatched. Germline CDR1 SGHKS, CDR2 YYEKEE (reference sequence).

The chain combines TRBV2 with TRBJ2-5, with D possibly matching TRBD1 (5 bases). Looked up from germline, CDR1 is SNHLY and CDR2 is FYNNEI. V was clipped by 6 bases and J by 0 bases, with 14 bases between them. The CDR3 length is 15 residues. As DNA, the CDR3 is TGTGCCAGCAGCGTTACCAGGGATTACCAAGAGACCCAGTACTTC. Its protein is CASSVTRDYQETQYF.

This chain connects TRBV14 to TRBJ1-3; D uncertain. This CDR3 is 15 amino acids long. Trimming cost V 1 base and J 4 bases, with 11 bases left between them. The V gene's germline CDR1 is SGHDN and CDR2 FVKESK. This CDR3 reads CASSQGGKVGNTIYF. CDR3 nucleotide sequence: TGTGCCAGCAGCCAAGGAGGGAAGGTGGGAAACACCATATATTTT.

The chain combines TRBV4-3 with TRBJ2-5, with D possibly being TRBD2 (6 bases). The CDR3 covers 16 residues. CDR1 LGHNA and CDR2 YSLEER come from the germline V gene. Between the trimmed V and J ends, which lost 1 base and 9 bases, there was a span of 21 bases. The CDR3 sequence is CASSQGLSRGEKAQYF. The CDR3 DNA reads TGCGCCAGCAGCCAAGGATTGTCGCGGGGCGAGAAGGCCCAGTACTTC.

The V and J genes are TRBV25-1 and TRBJ2-7, with 8 bases lining up with TRBD2. Per germline, CDR1 MGHDK and CDR2 SYGVNS. The CDR3 has 15 residues. J lost 4 bases, V lost 4 bases, and 9 bases had no gene match. DNA for the CDR3: TGTGCCAGCAGTGCACAGGGACTAGGGGGTTACGAGCAGTACTTC. Amino acids: CASSAQGLGGYEQYF.

The chain couples TRBV18 to TRBJ1-3; a possible D gene is TRBD1 (6 bases). The CDR3 consists of 18 residues. Trimming shortened V by 3 bases and J by 0 bases, and 18 bases separated the two germline ends. The germline V gene encodes CDR1 KGHSH and CDR2 LQKENI. This CDR3 reads CASSPRQAQGSSGNTIYF. DNA of the CDR3: TGTGCCAGCTCACCGAGGCAGGCACAGGGTTCCTCTGGAAACACCATATATTTT.

The chain is built from TRBV28 and TRBJ1-5; D ambiguous. There are 12 residues in the CDR3. V dropped 3 bases and J dropped 3 bases, with 3 bases sitting between them. Germline loops: CDR1 MDHEN, CDR2 SYDVKM. This chain's CDR3 is CASSLYNQPQHF. The CDR3 DNA sequence: TGTGCCAGCAGTTTGTACAATCAGCCCCAGCATTTT.

The chain uses TRBV6-1 and TRBJ1-5, with D possibly being TRBD1 (5 bases). The germline CDR1 and CDR2 sequences are MNHNS and SASEGT. This CDR3 has 14 amino acids. V was trimmed by 8 bases and J by 2 bases, leaving 13 bases between them. CDR3 in amino acids: CASLQKGGNQPQHF. As DNA, the CDR3 is TGTGCCAGCCTTCAAAAAGGGGGCAATCAGCCCCAGCATTTT.

The rearrangement joins TRBV4-2 to TRBJ2-1; TRBD2 agrees at 8 bases. V gave up 0 bases and J gave up 8 bases; unmatched junction bases: 12. Germline V CDR1 and CDR2: LGHNA, YNFKEQ. CDR3 length: 17 residues. DNA for the CDR3: TGTGCCAGCAGCCAAGATGGGTCCGGGGGGGCCGGGGATGAGCAGTTCTTC. Translation gives CASSQDGSGGAGDEQFF.

This chain uses TRBV7-2 with TRBJ1-4, with D unclear. V was clipped by 2 bases and J by 0 bases, with 10 bases between them. CDR1 and CDR2 (germline): SGHTA, FQGNSA. The CDR3 is 16 residues long. CDR3 sequence (DNA): TGTGCCAGCAGCTTAACCCGGGAAACAACTAATGAAAAACTGTTTTTT. This gives the protein CASSLTRETTNEKLFF. The whole variable domain, remainder taken from reference TRBV7-2 and TRBJ1-4, is GAGVSQSPSNKVTEKGKDVELRCDPISGHTALYWYRQSLGQGLEFLIYFQGNSAPDKSGLPSDRFSAERTGGSVSTLTIQRTQQEDSAVYLCASSLTRETTNEKLFFGSGTQLSVL.

This rearrangement joins TRBV5-1 to TRBJ1-2; D is undetermined. The CDR3 is 13 amino acids. V shed 0 bases and J shed 1 base, with 4 bases lying between them. Per germline, CDR1 SGHRS and CDR2 YFSETQ. CDR3 nucleotide sequence: TGCGCCAGCAGCTTGGGGCATAACTATGGCTACACCTTC. Protein sequence: CASSLGHNYGYTF.

The V and J genes are TRBV4-3 and TRBJ2-7; 7 bases align to TRBD1. Germline trimming cut 2 bases from V and 7 bases from J; bases unmatched to any gene: 14. Germline loops: CDR1 LGHNA, CDR2 YSLEER. CDR3 size: 16 residues. CDR3 protein: CASSQPWTGARREQYF. The CDR3 nucleotides are TGCGCCAGCAGCCAACCATGGACAGGCGCGAGGCGAGAGCAGTACTTC.

The chain is built from TRBV5-1 and TRBJ1-6, with D hard to call. The V end was cut by 0 bases, the J end by 7 bases, with 8 bases between. The V gene's germline CDR1 is SGHRS and CDR2 YFSETQ. The CDR3 sequence is 14 residues long. The CDR3 nucleotides read TGCGCCAGCAGCTTGGTAGTCGGGAATTCACCCCTCCACTTT. Protein product: CASSLVVGNSPLHF.

The chain uses TRBV6-6 and TRBJ2-5; 8 positions agree with TRBD2. The CDR3 runs 14 residues. V trimming: 6 bases; J trimming: 2 bases; junction bases outside the gene matches: 5. CDR1 MNHNY and CDR2 SVGAGI come from the germline V gene (reference sequence). CDR3: CASSRAGGQETQYF. The CDR3 DNA is TGTGCCAGCAGCCGGGCGGGGGGACAAGAGACCCAGTACTTC.

The J gene is TRBJ2-1, the V gene TRBV21-1; no DNA check was done on the table's D call, TRBD2. TRBV21-1 is a pseudogene locus. The CDR3 extends over 17 amino acids. This CDR3 is CASSKGELSSSKNEQFF. For the CDR3, the DNA is TGTGCCAGCAGCAAAGGGGAGTTATCGAGTAGCAAAAATGAGCAGTTCTTC.

The genes are TRBV9 and TRBJ2-2, with a possible D match to TRBD1 (5 bases). CDR3 length: 14 residues. The germline V gene has CDR1 SGDLS and CDR2 YYNGEE. V lost 3 bases and J lost 6, with 12 bases in between. Here the CDR3 reads CASSGQGKAGELFF. The CDR3 DNA reads TGTGCCAGCAGCGGTCAGGGAAAGGCCGGGGAGCTGTTTTTT.

This sequence joins TRBV28 and TRBJ1-2, with 7 nucleotides matching TRBD1. Germline V lookup: CDR1 MDHEN, CDR2 SYDVKM. The V gene end was trimmed by 5 bases and the J gene end by 2 bases; junction bases not matched to a gene: 5. The CDR3 is made up of 14 amino acids. The CDR3: CASSTEGANYGYTF. Written as DNA, the CDR3 is TGTGCCAGCAGTACTGAGGGGGCGAACTATGGCTACACCTTC.

This chain uses TRBV18 with TRBJ1-1; a weak D match, TRBD1 (5 bases). CDR3 length equals 12 residues. Germline CDR1 and CDR2: KGHSH and LQKENI. Deletions cut 1 base from V and 8 bases from J, with 8 bases between. The chain's CDR3 is CASSPQGAEAFF. The CDR3, as DNA: TGTGCCAGCTCACCACAAGGGGCGGAAGCTTTCTTT. The whole variable domain, remainder taken from reference TRBV18 and TRBJ1-1, is NAGVMQNPRHLVRRRGQEARLRCSPMKGHSHVYWYRQLPEEGLKFMVYLQKENIIDESGMPKERFSAEFPKEGPSILRIQQVVRGDSAAYFCASSPQGAEAFFGQGTRLTVV.

The chain employs TRBV5-1 and TRBJ1-5; TRBD1 agrees at 7 bases. The CDR3 covers 14 residues. The V gene's germline CDR1 is SGHRS and CDR2 YFSETQ. Trimming cost V 0 bases and J 6 bases; bases outside gene matches: 3. The CDR3 DNA reads TGCGCCAGCAGCTTGGGGGCAGGGGGTCAGCCCCAGCATTTT. It translates to CASSLGAGGQPQHF.

The gene calls are TRBV7-9 and TRBJ2-3; D remains unclear. The germline V gene encodes CDR1 SEHNR and CDR2 FQNEAQ (reference sequence). This CDR3 spans 15 amino acids. Trimming left V 0 bases short and J 5 bases short, with 12 bases between. The DNA for the CDR3 is TGTGCCAGCAGCTTAGCGTCGCAGGCCGGAGATACGCAGTATTTT. Protein: CASSLASQAGDTQYF.

V is TRBV6-5 and J is TRBJ1-1; D unresolved. Germline V gives CDR1 MNHEY, CDR2 SVGAGI. V gave up 0 bases and J gave up 11 bases, with 16 bases separating them. The CDR3 spans 14 residues. CDR3 sequence reads: CASSYSTSGTRAFF. Here the CDR3 DNA reads TGTGCCAGCAGTTACTCCACCAGCGGCACCCGGGCTTTCTTT.